The clone carrying this TCR beta chain was seen a handful of times. CDR3 size: 15 residues. CDR1 is SEHNR, CDR2 FQNEAQ, per germline (reference sequence). Between the trimmed V and J ends, which lost 5 bases and 2 bases, there was a span of 16 bases. The data belong to a study of Graves' ophthalmopathy and Graves' hyperthyroidism. Amplified material comprised TCR beta CDR3 regions derived from RNA transcripts. Investigators did first-round RT-PCR with HTBI primers, then second-round multiplex PCR. TCRdb itself ran the multiplex PCR reads through MiXCR, one entry per CDR3 protein. The sample has almost 750,000 distinct CDR3 sequences, roughly 40% seen once.

Sequencing used peripheral blood. The rearrangement uses TRBV7-9 and TRBJ2-7; TRBD2 might be the D (6 bases). The clonotype was recovered from an adult man with Graves' ophthalmopathy. In DNA, the CDR3 is TGTGCCAGCAGCCCCCTTGGAGGGAGTACCTACGAGCAGTACTTC. Its translation is CASSPLGGSTYEQYF.